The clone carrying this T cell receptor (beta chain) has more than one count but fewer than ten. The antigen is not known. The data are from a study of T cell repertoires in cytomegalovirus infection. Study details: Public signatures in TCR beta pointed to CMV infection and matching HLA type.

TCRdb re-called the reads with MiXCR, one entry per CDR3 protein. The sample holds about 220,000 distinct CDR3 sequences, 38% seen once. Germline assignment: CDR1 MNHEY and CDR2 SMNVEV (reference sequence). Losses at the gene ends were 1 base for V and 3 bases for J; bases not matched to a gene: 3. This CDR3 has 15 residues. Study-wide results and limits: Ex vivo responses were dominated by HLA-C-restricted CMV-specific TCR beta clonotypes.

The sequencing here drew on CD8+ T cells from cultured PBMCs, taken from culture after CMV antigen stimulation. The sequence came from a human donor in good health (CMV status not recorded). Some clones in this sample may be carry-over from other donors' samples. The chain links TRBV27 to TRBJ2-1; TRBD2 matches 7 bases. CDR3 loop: CASSLFREDYNEQFF. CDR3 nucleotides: TGTGCCAGCAGTTTATTCCGGGAGGACTACAATGAGCAGTTCTTC.